This TCR beta chain was obtained from a study of technical replicates of blood from a few donors listed by TCRdb under 2017. The library was obtained by the immunoSEQ multiplex PCR assay. Not all clones reach the TCRdb copy of this immuneACCESS table, which keeps in-frame sequences only. Checked studies attribute under half of the gap to unresolved V genes and leave the rest unexplained. The sample table contains approximately 97,000 clones; only one count was recorded for around 95% of them. The ten most abundant clones make up roughly 0.33% of the sample. The CDR3 holds 16 amino acids from the cysteine to the phenylalanine. Only the CDR3 DNA is retained, 48 bases long and in frame from the first base. The germline V and J ends show losses of 2 bases and 5 bases respectively, and no gene match explains 6 bases of the junction. For CDR1 and CDR2, the germline V gene lists MNHEY and SVGAGI. Concerning this clone itself: Its recognized antigen is unknown. Qualities for individual bases were not recorded, and no much larger clone is one base off.

The rearranged chain carries TRBV6-5 and TRBJ2-1, and 10 junctional nucleotides match TRBD2. The sequenced material came from T cells isolated from PBMCs. The clonotype was recovered from a human donor in good health. The nucleotide sequence is given as TGTGCCAGCAGTTACCTGGCTAGCGGGAGTAACAATGAGCAGTTCTTC. Its protein is CASSYLASGSNNEQFF.